This record covers a single T cell receptor beta chain. Its target is unknown. The source of the sample is a study of PD-1 blockade in mismatch repair-deficient tumors. On the study more broadly: Patients had over 10 mismatch repair-deficient cancer types, all previously treated and progressing.

Here immunoSEQ multiplex PCR was the method, and the copy in TCRdb shows in-frame clones only, minus some. Of approximately 100,000 clones listed, 82% are singletons. Germline values: CDR1 SGHRS, CDR2 YFSETQ. The CDR3 totals 16 residues. The V end lost 5 bases, the J end lost 0 bases, and 15 bases lay between the germline ends. PCR or immunohistochemistry showed mismatch repair deficiency in every enrolled patient. TCR sequencing covered a few patients who responded to pembrolizumab. Notes on the study in general: Tumor-resident clones, often undetectable pretreatment in blood, expanded then contracted after pembrolizumab.

The receptor comes from an adult with mismatch repair-deficient cancer. Here the sequenced sample was peripheral blood, taken about 33 weeks after starting pembrolizumab. The V call is TRBV5-1, the J call TRBJ2-1; possible D gene TRBD2, 5 bases. CDR3 region: CASSIPGTSSYNEQFF. The CDR3 DNA reads as TGCGCCAGCAGTATACCGGGAACTAGCTCCTACAATGAGCAGTTCTTC.